The clone carrying this T cell receptor (beta chain) was detected many times. In TCRdb, the 5' RACE reads were re-called with MiXCR into one record per CDR3 protein. This sample has under 55,000 distinct CDR3 sequences, with 6.5% to 9% found just once. Trimming took 6 bases from V and 6 from J; bases not matched to a gene: 13. The CDR3 has 15 amino acids. The V gene's germline CDR1 is SGHNT and CDR2 YYREEE (reference sequence). The source of the sample is a study of CD8 T cells in ankylosing spondylitis. The TCR was taken from a female donor with ankylosing spondylitis or in good health (not recorded which). The rearrangement links TRBV5-4 to TRBJ2-3; 7 positions match TRBD2. The sequenced sample was blood, either unsorted or a sorted T cell fraction (not recorded which). Here the CDR3 DNA reads TGTGCCAGCACTCCTCCGGGACTGCGGGGGGATACGCAGTATTTT. This codes for CASTPPGLRGDTQYF.